Presented here are 25 T cell receptor beta chains from one specimen sequenced in a study of T cell therapy after organ transplantation. Indicated time point: 4-8 weeks after completion of therapy. Assay: immunoSEQ multiplex PCR; the TCRdb copy retains only in-frame clones and omits some. The data hold about 4,800 clones, with approximately 64% observed a single time. No cognate antigen is known for these TCRs. The sample here was CD8+ T cells from blood, taken after autologous CMV-specific T cell therapy. The receptors stem from a human patient who had received a solid organ transplant and had CMV disease. Some T cells may have originated in the graft donor.

This sequence joins TRBV7-9 and TRBJ2-3; tentatively, D is TRBD1 or TRBD2 (5 bases each). In germline, CDR1 is SEHNR, CDR2 FQNEAQ (reference sequence). This CDR3 has 16 residues. Trimming shortened V by 5 bases and J by 1 base, and 16 bases separated the two germline ends. In nucleotides, the CDR3 is TGTGCCAGCAGCGGACATGATGACTATGGCACAGATACGCAGTATTTT. Protein sequence: CASSGHDDYGTDTQYF.

This chain connects TRBV7-9 to TRBJ2-7; D uncertain. CDR1 and CDR2 from the germline V gene are SEHNR and FQNEAQ (reference sequence). The CDR3 has 12 residues. Trimming cost V 1 base and J 5 bases, with 6 bases left between them. CDR3 DNA: TGTGCCAGCAGCTTAGGACCGGACGAGCAGTACTTC. It codes for CASSLGPDEQYF.

This clone was detected once. J is TRBJ2-3 and V is TRBV28; unclear D gene. With 5 bases removed from V and 0 bases from J, the gap between germline ends came to 9 bases. The CDR3 runs 14 residues. Germline CDR1 and CDR2: MDHEN and SYDVKM. The CDR3 nucleotides are TGTGCCAGCAGTGAAGGAACTAGCACAGATACGCAGTATTTT. Residues: CASSEGTSTDTQYF.

V usage is TRBV7-2 and J usage is TRBJ2-2, with 8 positions matching TRBD1. The CDR3 is made up of 18 amino acids. Germline loops: CDR1 SGHTA, CDR2 FQGNSA. V lost 3 bases, J lost 6 bases, and 15 bases stayed unmatched. CDR3 coding DNA: TGTGCCAGCAGCTTTTTACTCCGGGCAGGGGGCGTCTCCGGGGAGCTGTTTTTT. Translating gives CASSFLLRAGGVSGELFF.

The chain has TRBV6-5 and TRBJ1-1; D not certain. This CDR3 has 14 amino acids. Germline V lookup: CDR1 MNHEY, CDR2 SVGAGI. V was shortened by 5 bases and J by 0 bases, with 10 bases between the two germline ends. CDR3 loop: CASSPEVLNTEAFF. The DNA for the CDR3 is TGTGCCAGCAGTCCCGAGGTGCTGAACACTGAAGCTTTCTTT.

The chain carries TRBV2 and TRBJ1-4; possibly TRBD1 for D (6 bases). CDR3 size: 15 residues. The V end lost 6 bases, the J end lost 3 bases, and 14 bases lay between the germline ends. Germline CDR1 reads SNHLY; CDR2 reads FYNNEI. CDR3 region: CASSVDRSANEKLFF. The CDR3, as DNA: TGTGCCAGCAGCGTCGACAGGAGTGCTAATGAAAAACTGTTTTTT.

The rearrangement links TRBV28 to TRBJ1-5, with 7 bases aligning to TRBD1. The CDR3 is 16 amino acids. With V trimmed by 4 bases and J by 6 bases, 12 bases remained unmatched. Germline CDR1 is MDHEN and CDR2 is SYDVKM. The CDR3 reads CASSSGTVSARQPQHF. The DNA for the CDR3 is TGTGCCAGCAGTTCCGGGACAGTTTCGGCTCGTCAGCCCCAGCATTTT.

The genes are TRBV27 and TRBJ2-7, with a weak D call TRBD2 (6 bases). CDR1 and CDR2 (germline): MNHEY, SMNVEV (reference sequence). The CDR3 extends over 14 amino acids. V lost 3 bases and J lost 3, with 12 bases in between. The DNA for the CDR3 is TGTGCCAGCAGTTTGGGTAGCGGTTACTACGAGCAGTACTTC. Its translation: CASSLGSGYYEQYF.

The V call is TRBV27, the J call TRBJ1-4; D gene ambiguous. V was pared by 3 bases and J by 10 bases, with 15 bases between. Per the germline V gene, CDR1 is MNHEY and CDR2 is SMNVEV (reference sequence). The CDR3 has 14 amino acids. The CDR3 sequence: CASSFSSPLGKLFF. The CDR3 DNA sequence: TGTGCCAGCAGTTTTTCTTCCCCACTCGGAAAACTGTTTTTT.

The chain recombines TRBV7-2 with TRBJ2-7; 7 bases map to TRBD2. V lost 0 bases, J lost 3 bases, and 2 bases stayed unmatched. In germline, CDR1 is SGHTA, CDR2 FQGNSA. The CDR3 extends over 14 amino acids. The CDR3: CASSLAGGDYEQYF. DNA of the CDR3: TGTGCCAGCAGCTTAGCGGGGGGGGACTACGAGCAGTACTTC.

In this sample, this clone is medium-sized. V usage is TRBV19 and J usage is TRBJ1-4; 7 bases align to TRBD1. Germline CDR1 and CDR2: LNHDA and SQIVND (reference sequence). The V gene end was trimmed by 1 base and the J gene end by 13 bases; junction bases not matched to a gene: 3. The CDR3 consists of 12 residues. The CDR3 here is CASSIAQGGLFF. The DNA of the CDR3 is TGTGCCAGTAGTATAGCCCAGGGGGGACTGTTTTTT.

This clone has a handful of counts. J is TRBJ2-5 and V is TRBV15; unclear D gene. This CDR3 contains 15 residues. V lost 3 bases and J lost 2, with 13 bases in between. CDR1 and CDR2 (germline): LNHNV, YYDKDF (reference sequence). The CDR3 is CATSSGSPLQETQYF. DNA of the CDR3: TGTGCCACCAGCAGTGGATCACCGTTACAAGAGACCCAGTACTTC.

The chain is built from TRBV7-8 and TRBJ1-4, with D unclear. The CDR3 is made up of 17 amino acids. Germline V gives CDR1 SGHVS, CDR2 FQNEAQ. The V end was cut by 2 bases, the J end by 0 bases, with 13 bases between. The DNA for the CDR3 is TGTGCCAGCAGCTTAATGGTGCAGTCTGCAACTAATGAAAAACTGTTTTTT. Translating gives CASSLMVQSATNEKLFF.

The chain combines TRBV6-5 with TRBJ1-3; tentative D call: TRBD1 (6 bases). Trimming took off 0 bases at V and 2 bases at J, with 8 bases between the two ends. CDR3 size: 15 residues. Per the germline V gene, CDR1 is MNHEY and CDR2 is SVGAGI. In DNA, the CDR3 is TGTGCCAGCAGTTACTCGGGGGGGCCTGGAAACACCATATATTTT. Translated, it gives CASSYSGGPGNTIYF.

The chain employs TRBV9 and TRBJ1-1; a possible D gene is TRBD1 (6 bases). The CDR3 loop spans 14 amino acids. Germline V gene lookup returns CDR1 SGDLS and CDR2 YYNGEE. Trimming removed 4 bases at V and 0 bases at J, with 10 bases between. The DNA for the CDR3 is TGTGCCAGCAGCCAGGGGCACCTGAACACTGAAGCTTTCTTT. Encoded protein: CASSQGHLNTEAFF.

CDR3 bases: TGCAGCGTTACAGGGGACGGCGCTGAAGCTTTCTTT. Translation gives CSVTGDGAEAFF. This rearrangement joins TRBV29-1 to TRBJ1-1; 7 nucleotides line up with TRBD1. CDR1 is SQVTM and CDR2 is ANQGSEA in the germline V gene. This CDR3 has 12 amino acids. J was trimmed by 6 bases and V by 5 bases; bases with no gene match: 6. Supplemented by reference TRBV29-1 and TRBJ1-1, the full variable domain reads SAVISQKPSRDICQRGTSLTIQCQVDSQVTMMFWYRQQPGQSLTLIATANQGSEATYESGFVIDKFPISRPNLTFSTLTVSNMSPEDSSIYLCSVTGDGAEAFFGQGTRLTVV.

The CDR3 loop is CASSQDRVPWTGDTEAFF. The CDR3 bases are TGCGCCAGCAGCCAAGATCGCGTTCCCTGGACAGGGGACACTGAAGCTTTCTTT. This chain joins TRBV4-3 and TRBJ1-1, with 9 positions matching TRBD1. The CDR3 is 18 amino acids. Germline V CDR1 and CDR2: LGHNA, YSLEER. J gave up 3 bases and V 0 bases, and 11 bases lay outside the gene matches.

In this sample, this clone turned up once. V and J are TRBV9 and TRBJ2-7; D possibly corresponds to TRBD1 (5 bases). The length of the CDR3 is 17 residues. Germline V gene data show CDR1 as SGDLS and CDR2 as YYNGEE. V was trimmed by 0 bases and J by 4 bases, leaving 20 bases between them. The CDR3 DNA sequence: TGTGCCAGCAGCGTAGCTACCGGCAGGGCCAATTTATACGAGCAGTACTTC. This encodes CASSVATGRANLYEQYF.

V usage is TRBV25-1 and J usage is TRBJ2-1; the match to TRBD1 covers 8 bases. Germline V gene sequence: CDR1 MGHDK, CDR2 SYGVNS. V lost 2 bases to trimming and J lost 4 bases; unmatched junction nucleotides: 10. The CDR3 is 17 residues long. In DNA, the CDR3 is TGTGCCAGCAGTGAAGCATCCCACAGGGGGTTTTACAATGAGCAGTTCTTC. Residues: CASSEASHRGFYNEQFF. The variable domain in full, with the rest retrieved from reference TRBV25-1 and TRBJ2-1, is EADIYQTPRYLVIGTGKKITLECSQTMGHDKMYWYQQDPGMELHLIHYSYGVNSTEKGDLSSESTVSRIRTEHFPLTLESARPSHTSQYLCASSEASHRGFYNEQFFGPGTRLTVL.

The V call is TRBV28, the J call TRBJ2-6, with D perhaps assigned TRBD1 or TRBD2 (5 bases each). Between the trimmed V and J ends, which lost 4 bases and 2 bases, there was a span of 12 bases. Germline V gene data show CDR1 as MDHEN and CDR2 as SYDVKM. CDR3 length equals 16 residues. The CDR3 sequence is CASSWGMGAGANVLTF. For the CDR3, the DNA is TGTGCCAGCAGTTGGGGGATGGGCGCTGGGGCCAACGTCCTGACTTTC. The variable domain in full, completed from reference TRBV28 and TRBJ2-6, reads DVKVTQSSRYLVKRTGEKVFLECVQDMDHENMFWYRQDPGLGLRLIYFSYDVKMKEKGDIPEGYSVSREKKERFSLILESASTNQTSMYLCASSWGMGAGANVLTFGAGSRLTVL.

The chain recombines TRBV6-5 with TRBJ2-3, with D uncertain. This CDR3 has 15 amino acids. V dropped 1 base and J dropped 5 bases, with 13 bases sitting between them. The germline gives CDR1 MNHEY, CDR2 SVGAGI. CDR3 nucleotides: TGTGCCAGCAGTTACTATGACTCCCCGCGAGATACGCAGTATTTT. Amino acid sequence: CASSYYDSPRDTQYF.

This clone is labeled large. Other nucleotide sequences in the sample specify the same CDR3. The V call is TRBV7-9, the J call TRBJ1-3; 8 bases are a match to TRBD1. V shed 6 bases and J 0 bases; nucleotides not matched to a gene: 13. The CDR3 is made up of 18 amino acids. CDR1 SEHNR and CDR2 FQNEAQ come from the germline V gene (reference sequence). For the CDR3, the DNA is TGTGCCAGCAGGGGGCAGAGGCAGGGGGCTTCCTCTGGAAACACCATATATTTT. Protein product: CASRGQRQGASSGNTIYF.

The rearrangement joins TRBV15 to TRBJ2-3, with D unclear. Looked up from germline, CDR1 is LNHNV and CDR2 is YYDKDF (reference sequence). V shed 5 bases and J shed 0 bases, with 12 bases lying between them. The length of the CDR3 is 15 residues. The CDR3 reads CATSELASSTDTQYF. CDR3 nucleotides: TGTGCCACCAGCGAATTGGCCAGCAGCACAGATACGCAGTATTTT. The full variable domain, rest sourced from reference TRBV15 and TRBJ2-3, is DAMVIQNPRYQVTQFGKPVTLSCSQTLNHNVMYWYQQKSSQAPKLLFHYYDKDFNNEADTPDNFQSRRPNTSFCFLDIRSPGLGDTAMYLCATSELASSTDTQYFGPGTRLTVL.

This chain uses TRBV18 with TRBJ2-1; the D call may be TRBD1 or TRBD2 (5 bases each). V was cut by 2 bases and J by 5 bases, with 22 bases left in between. Germline CDR1 KGHSH, CDR2 LQKENI. This CDR3 spans 18 amino acids. Here the CDR3 reads CASSPLRAAGFPNNEQFF. In DNA form, the CDR3 reads TGTGCCAGCTCACCATTGCGGGCTGCAGGGTTCCCCAACAATGAGCAGTTCTTC.

V is TRBV30 and J is TRBJ2-2; TRBD2 matches 11 bases. CDR1 is GTSNPN and CDR2 is SVGIG in the germline V gene (reference sequence). The CDR3 is made up of 17 amino acids. V was clipped by 2 bases and J by 2 bases; unmatched bases: 7. The CDR3 coding sequence is TGTGCCTGGAGTTGGGGACTAGCGGAGACCAACACCGGGGAGCTGTTTTTT. As protein: CAWSWGLAETNTGELFF.